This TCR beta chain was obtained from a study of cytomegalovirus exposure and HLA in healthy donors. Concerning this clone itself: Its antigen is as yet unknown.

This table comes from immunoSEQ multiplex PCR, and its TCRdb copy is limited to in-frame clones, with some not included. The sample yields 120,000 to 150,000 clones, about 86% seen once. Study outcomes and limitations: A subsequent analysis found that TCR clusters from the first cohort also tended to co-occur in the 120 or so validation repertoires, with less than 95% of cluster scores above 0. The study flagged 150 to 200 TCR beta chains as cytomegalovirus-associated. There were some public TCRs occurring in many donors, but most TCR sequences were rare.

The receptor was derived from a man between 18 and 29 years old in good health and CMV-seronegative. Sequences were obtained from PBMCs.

The CDR3 bases are TGCGCCAGCAGCTTGGTAGGGGAAAGTACCTCCGAGCAGTACTTC. Amino acids: CASSLVGESTSEQYF. The chain recombines TRBV5-1 with TRBJ2-7, with D perhaps TRBD1 (5 bases). CDR3 size: 15 residues. CDR1 and CDR2 from the germline V gene are SGHRS and YFSETQ. Trimming took 0 bases from V and 6 from J, leaving 16 bases between them.